This entry describes one T cell receptor beta chain. The antigen is not known. The sample originates from a study of T cells in Graves' hyperthyroidism and ophthalmopathy. Study-level findings and limits: Ophthalmopathy was distinguished from stable hyperthyroidism by 13 V-J signatures. Appearing also in blood were most of the thyroid clonotypes expanded above 0.001.

TCR beta CDR3 regions were amplified from RNA. The HTBI primer set was used in a first-round RT-PCR of the TCR CDR3. TCRdb recomputed calls from the multiplex PCR reads with MiXCR, one row per CDR3 protein. Here the sample spans under 350,000 distinct CDR3 sequences, around a sixth being singletons. Trimming removed 0 bases from V and 0 bases from J, with 6 bases in between. The CDR3 is made up of 14 amino acids. Germline V gives CDR1 DFQATT, CDR2 SNEGSKA (reference sequence). Stable disease denoted Graves' hyperthyroidism without ophthalmopathy progression within 18 months. The hyperthyroidism patients had all been newly diagnosed, and their disease duration was under 2 months. Their ages ranged from 18 to 65 years.

This TCR was sampled from a woman aged 50 to 60 with Graves' hyperthyroidism. The chain combines TRBV20-1 with TRBJ1-5; TRBD1 is a possible D gene (5 bases). The sequenced material came from blood. CDR3 sequence reads: CSARDGASNQPQHF. The CDR3 DNA reads as TGCAGTGCTAGAGATGGGGCTAGCAATCAGCCCCAGCATTTT.